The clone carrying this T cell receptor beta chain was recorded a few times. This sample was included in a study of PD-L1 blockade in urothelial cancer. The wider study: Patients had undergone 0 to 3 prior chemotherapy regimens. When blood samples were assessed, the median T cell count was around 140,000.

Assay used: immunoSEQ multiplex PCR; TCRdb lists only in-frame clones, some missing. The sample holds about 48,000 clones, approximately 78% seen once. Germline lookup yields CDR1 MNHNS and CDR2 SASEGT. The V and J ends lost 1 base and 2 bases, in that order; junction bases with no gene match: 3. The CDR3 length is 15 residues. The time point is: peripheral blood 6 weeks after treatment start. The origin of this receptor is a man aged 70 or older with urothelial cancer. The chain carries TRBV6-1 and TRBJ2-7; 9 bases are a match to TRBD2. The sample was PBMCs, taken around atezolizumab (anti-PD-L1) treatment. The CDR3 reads CASSEEASGAYEQYF. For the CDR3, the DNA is TGTGCCAGCAGTGAAGAGGCTAGCGGGGCCTACGAGCAGTACTTC.